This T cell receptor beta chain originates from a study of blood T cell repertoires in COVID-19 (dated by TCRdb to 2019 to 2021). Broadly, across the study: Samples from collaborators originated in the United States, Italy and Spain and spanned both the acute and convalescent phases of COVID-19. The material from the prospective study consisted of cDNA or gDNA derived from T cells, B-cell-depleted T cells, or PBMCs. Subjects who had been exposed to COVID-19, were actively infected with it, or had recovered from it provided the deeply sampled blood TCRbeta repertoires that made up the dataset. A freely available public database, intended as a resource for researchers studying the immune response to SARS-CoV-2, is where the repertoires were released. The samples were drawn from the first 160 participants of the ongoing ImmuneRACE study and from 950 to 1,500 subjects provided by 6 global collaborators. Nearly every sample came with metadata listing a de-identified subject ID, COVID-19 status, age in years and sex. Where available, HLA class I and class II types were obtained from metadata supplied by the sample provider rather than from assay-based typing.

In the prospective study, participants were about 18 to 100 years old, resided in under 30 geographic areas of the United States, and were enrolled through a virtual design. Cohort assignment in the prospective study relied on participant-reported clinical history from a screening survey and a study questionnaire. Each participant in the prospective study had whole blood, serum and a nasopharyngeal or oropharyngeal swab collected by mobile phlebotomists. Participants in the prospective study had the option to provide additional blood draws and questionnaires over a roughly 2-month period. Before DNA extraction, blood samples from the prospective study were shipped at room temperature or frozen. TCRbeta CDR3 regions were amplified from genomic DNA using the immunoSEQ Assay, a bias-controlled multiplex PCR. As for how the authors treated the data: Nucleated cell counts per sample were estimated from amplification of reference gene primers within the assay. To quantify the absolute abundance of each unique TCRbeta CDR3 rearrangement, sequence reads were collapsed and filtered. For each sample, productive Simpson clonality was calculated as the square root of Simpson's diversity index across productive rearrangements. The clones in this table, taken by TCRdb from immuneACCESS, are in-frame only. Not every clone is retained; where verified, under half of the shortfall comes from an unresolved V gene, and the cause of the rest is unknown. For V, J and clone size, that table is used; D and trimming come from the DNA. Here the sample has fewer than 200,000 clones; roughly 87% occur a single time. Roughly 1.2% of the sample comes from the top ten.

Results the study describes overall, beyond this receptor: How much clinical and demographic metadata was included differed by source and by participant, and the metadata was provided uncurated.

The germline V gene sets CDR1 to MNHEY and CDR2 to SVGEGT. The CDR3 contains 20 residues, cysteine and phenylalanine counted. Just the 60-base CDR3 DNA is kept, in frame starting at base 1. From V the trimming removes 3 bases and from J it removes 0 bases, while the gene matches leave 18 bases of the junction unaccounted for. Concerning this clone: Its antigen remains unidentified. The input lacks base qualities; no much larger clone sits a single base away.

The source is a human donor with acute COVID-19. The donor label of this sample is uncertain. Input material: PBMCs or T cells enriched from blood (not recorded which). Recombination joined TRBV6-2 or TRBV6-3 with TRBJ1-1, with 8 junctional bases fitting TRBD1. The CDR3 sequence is CASSYNPSGDRKNLNTEAFF. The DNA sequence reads TGTGCCAGCAGTTATAACCCTAGTGGGGACAGGAAGAACCTGAACACTGAAGCTTTCTTT.